These 18 T cell receptor beta chains came from one sample sequenced in a study of shared clonotypes between healthy human individuals. Profiling relied on immunoSEQ multiplex PCR, and the TCRdb table lists in-frame clones only, not all of them. The table includes some 2.3 million clones, 90% to 95% detected once. Sequencing input: naive CD4+ T cells from PBMCs. Subset noted: CD45RA+ positively selected. The receptors were sampled from a man aged 18-30 years in good health. Some clones in this sample may be carry-over from other donors' samples.

The CDR3 region has the DNA TGTGCCAGCGGGGGGCTTGACGGCTACACCTTC. Residues: CASGGLDGYTF. V usage is TRBV28 and J usage is TRBJ1-2, with D maybe TRBD1 (6 bases). The CDR3 totals 11 residues. The germline V and J ends were trimmed by 8 bases and 8 bases, with 12 bases remaining between them. Per the germline V gene, CDR1 is MDHEN and CDR2 is SYDVKM.

V gene TRBV18 combines with J gene TRBJ2-7, with 7 bases lining up with TRBD1. The CDR3 is 15 residues long. V was clipped by 1 base and J by 5 bases; unmatched bases: 8. Germline V CDR1 and CDR2: KGHSH, LQKENI. The CDR3 DNA reads TGTGCCAGCTCACCACGGGGCGGACAGGAGCACGAGCAGTACTTC. It specifies CASSPRGGQEHEQYF.

As concerns this clone: The sample contains more than one DNA sequence encoding this CDR3. The rearrangement joins TRBV19 to TRBJ1-1; D is possibly TRBD1 (5 bases). V was shortened by 7 bases and J by 2 bases, with 14 bases between the two germline ends. Germline V gene data show CDR1 as LNHDA and CDR2 as SQIVND (reference sequence). This CDR3 is 14 amino acids long. The CDR3 DNA sequence: TGTGCCAGTAACCCGGGACGGCAAAACACTGAAGCTTTCTTT. It is translated as CASNPGRQNTEAFF.

This clone has only one observation. This chain links TRBV5-4 with TRBJ1-2; TRBD1 is a possible D gene (5 bases). Trimming took off 7 bases at V and 8 bases at J, with 21 bases between the two ends. Germline values: CDR1 SGHNT, CDR2 YYREEE (reference sequence). This CDR3 is 14 amino acids long. The CDR3 protein is CASGAGQGQYGYTF. The DNA for the CDR3 is TGTGCCAGCGGTGCGGGGCAGGGTCAATACGGCTACACCTTC.

The genes are TRBV7-6 and TRBJ2-1, with TRBD2 matching 8 bases. The CDR3 has 16 amino acids. Germline assignment: CDR1 SGHVS and CDR2 FNYEAQ. With 5 bases clipped from V and 2 bases from J, the junction kept 8 bases outside the gene matches. The DNA for the CDR3 is TGTGCCAGCAGCAAGGGGCCTAGCGGGCCCTACAATGAGCAGTTCTTC. Translated, it gives CASSKGPSGPYNEQFF.

The chain couples TRBV7-2 to TRBJ2-1; the D call may be TRBD1 or TRBD2 (5 bases each). Trimming stripped 3 bases from V and 7 bases from J, with 16 bases between. CDR1 is SGHTA and CDR2 is FQGNSA in the germline V gene. The CDR3 runs 15 residues. CDR3 region: CASSLRGTGGNEQFF. CDR3 coding DNA: TGTGCCAGCAGCTTGAGGGGAACAGGCGGTAATGAGCAGTTCTTC.

This chain joins TRBV19 and TRBJ1-2; 8 nucleotides agree with TRBD1. Germline values: CDR1 LNHDA, CDR2 SQIVND (reference sequence). The CDR3 is 13 residues long. The ends lost 7 bases at V and 4 bases at J; junction bases unmatched: 5. CDR3 sequence reads: CASKTGTGYGYTF. CDR3 DNA sequence: TGTGCCAGTAAGACCGGGACAGGCTATGGCTACACCTTC.

The DNA for the CDR3 is TGTGCCAGCAGTTTAGTCCAGGGGTATGGCTACACCTTC. It encodes CASSLVQGYGYTF. This rearrangement joins TRBV27 to TRBJ1-2; tentatively, D is TRBD1 (6 bases). The CDR3 runs to 13 residues. Trimming took off 2 bases at V and 5 bases at J, with 9 bases between the two ends. Germline CDR1 is MNHEY and CDR2 is SMNVEV (reference sequence).

The rearrangement joins TRBV6-1 to TRBJ2-7, with TRBD2 as a possible D gene (6 bases). The germline CDR1 and CDR2 sequences are MNHNS and SASEGT. Trimming removed 1 base at V and 6 bases at J, with 16 bases between. The CDR3 contains 15 residues. In DNA form, the CDR3 reads TGTGCCAGCAGTGAAGGGGGACTGTCTGACATCGAGCAGTACTTC. Protein: CASSEGGLSDIEQYF.

CDR3 sequence: CASSPGQRSEQYF. The CDR3 region has the DNA TGTGCCAGCAGCCCCGGGCAAAGGAGCGAGCAGTACTTC. The V call is TRBV5-4, the J call TRBJ2-7; D is ambiguous. V was shortened by 4 bases and J by 6 bases, with 14 bases between the two germline ends. The CDR3 runs to 13 residues. Germline assignment: CDR1 SGHNT and CDR2 YYREEE (reference sequence).

This clone came up once. The J gene is TRBJ1-1, the V gene TRBV28, with a tentative D call TRBD1 (5 bases). Germline lookup yields CDR1 MDHEN and CDR2 SYDVKM. The CDR3 contains 12 residues. V lost 5 bases and J 9 bases, leaving 13 bases between the germline ends. In DNA form, the CDR3 reads TGTGCCAGCAGTCCTCGACAGTTAAAAGCTTTCTTT. It is translated as CASSPRQLKAFF.

As to this clone: The sample carries other DNA sequences with the same CDR3. V is TRBV5-1 and J is TRBJ2-1; D gene ambiguous. CDR3 length: 14 amino acids. Germline V gene sequence: CDR1 SGHRS, CDR2 YFSETQ. Deletions cut 2 bases from V and 4 bases from J, with 10 bases between. The CDR3 region is CASSLGQLYNEQFF. The CDR3 DNA reads TGCGCCAGCAGCTTAGGGCAGTTATACAATGAGCAGTTCTTC.

The genes are TRBV7-3 and TRBJ2-4, with 8 positions matching TRBD2. The CDR3 runs to 16 residues. Looked up from germline, CDR1 is SGHTA and CDR2 is FQGTGA. J was trimmed by 6 bases and V by 1 base; bases with no gene match: 8. CDR3 nucleotide sequence: TGTGCCAGCAGCTTAAGGGCCAGCGGGAGTGGAAACATTCAGTACTTC. Encoded protein: CASSLRASGSGNIQYF.

V and J are TRBV11-3 and TRBJ2-3; 10 bases match TRBD2. The germline V gene has CDR1 SGHNT and CDR2 YENEEA. V lost 4 bases to trimming and J lost 5 bases; unmatched junction nucleotides: 6. This CDR3 spans 15 amino acids. CDR3 loop: CASSSSGRRIDTQYF. Written as DNA, the CDR3 is TGTGCCAGCAGCTCTAGCGGGAGACGGATAGATACGCAGTATTTT. Filled out from reference TRBV11-3 and TRBJ2-3, the complete variable domain reads EAGVVQSPRYKIIEKKQPVAFWCNPISGHNTLYWYLQNLGQGPELLIRYENEEAVDDSQLPKDRFSAERLKGVDSTLKIQPAELGDSAVYLCASSSSGRRIDTQYFGPGTRLTVL.

Only one count was recorded for this clone. This sequence joins TRBV5-4 and TRBJ2-7; the D gene is possibly TRBD2 (6 bases). Germline V gene data show CDR1 as SGHNT and CDR2 as YYREEE (reference sequence). V was shortened by 4 bases and J by 1 base, with 15 bases between the two germline ends. This CDR3 region has 15 residues. CDR3 residues: CASSPPPGESYEQYF. CDR3 DNA sequence: TGTGCCAGCAGCCCCCCTCCGGGGGAGTCCTACGAGCAGTACTTC.

This chain uses TRBV15 with TRBJ2-3, with 11 nucleotides matching TRBD2. Germline V gives CDR1 LNHNV, CDR2 YYDKDF (reference sequence). The CDR3 extends over 18 amino acids. Unmatched junction bases numbered 7, after V lost 1 base and J lost 1 base. The CDR3 spells CATSRVAGGPFGTDTQYF. For the CDR3, the DNA is TGTGCCACCAGCAGAGTAGCGGGAGGGCCTTTTGGCACAGATACGCAGTATTTT.

The chain links TRBV4-1 to TRBJ1-1; TRBD1 matches at 9 bases. The CDR3 totals 16 residues. Germline loops: CDR1 MGHRA, CDR2 YSYEKL. After removal of 0 bases from V and 1 base from J, the junction contained 3 bases not matched to a gene. The CDR3 is CASSQERDRANTEAFF. For the CDR3, the DNA is TGCGCCAGCAGCCAAGAGCGGGACAGGGCGAACACTGAAGCTTTCTTT.

V usage is TRBV2 and J usage is TRBJ2-2; a weak D match, TRBD1 (5 bases). Trimming removed 6 bases from V and 7 bases from J, with 12 bases in between. This CDR3 region has 13 residues. CDR1 SNHLY and CDR2 FYNNEI come from the germline V gene. CDR3 amino acids: CASSYQGFGELFF. The DNA of the CDR3 is TGTGCCAGCAGCTATCAGGGATTCGGGGAGCTGTTTTTT.